The 4 T cell receptor beta chains in this list originate from one sample, sequenced in a study of shared clonotypes between healthy human individuals. Only in-frame clones appear in the TCRdb table, and some are missing; sequencing was by immunoSEQ multiplex PCR. Among a few million clones listed, around 92% were seen once. The specimen sequenced was naive CD4+ T cells from PBMCs. Regarding subset: CD45RA+ positively selected. These TCRs come from a man younger than 35 in good health. Some clones in this sample may be carry-over from other donors' samples.

CDR3 nucleotides: TGCAGCGTTGGGAGCCAGTATAATTCACCCCTCCACTTT. This encodes CSVGSQYNSPLHF. The chain links TRBV29-1 to TRBJ1-6; D is uncertain. V was clipped by 4 bases and J by 4 bases, with 8 bases between them. This CDR3 region has 13 residues. CDR1 is SQVTM, CDR2 ANQGSEA, per germline.

This chain uses TRBV7-2 with TRBJ2-1, with a weak D call TRBD2 (5 bases). This CDR3 region has 14 residues. Deletions cut 5 bases from V and 5 bases from J, with 13 bases between. CDR1 and CDR2 from the germline V gene are SGHTA and FQGNSA. The CDR3 reads CASSAIRTDNEQFF. CDR3 sequence (DNA): TGTGCCAGCAGCGCAATTAGGACTGACAATGAGCAGTTCTTC.

The table lists this clone with a count of one. The chain is built from TRBV9 and TRBJ1-4, with 7 bases matching TRBD1. The CDR3 is 13 amino acids. Trimming at V came to 3 bases and at J to 10 bases, leaving 6 bases not matched to a gene. Germline CDR1 reads SGDLS; CDR2 reads YYNGEE. The CDR3 sequence is CASSGQGVGKLFF. CDR3 in DNA: TGTGCCAGCAGCGGACAGGGAGTAGGAAAACTGTTTTTT.

In its sample, this clone was seen a few times. The rearrangement joins TRBV13 to TRBJ1-1; D is undetermined. The CDR3 is 11 residues long. CDR1 and CDR2 (germline): PRHDT, FYEKMQ (reference sequence). V lost 3 bases and J lost 3, with 2 bases in between. The CDR3 bases are TGTGCCAGCAGCTTCCACACTGAAGCTTTCTTT. This sequence encodes CASSFHTEAFF.